One TCR beta chain is described in this entry. Its antigen is undetermined. There are 16 residues in the CDR3. Germline values: CDR1 SGHKS, CDR2 YYEKEE (reference sequence). Trimming pared 4 bases from V and 5 bases from J, leaving 18 bases between. This entry comes from a study of T cell repertoires in cytomegalovirus infection. At the level of the study: TCR beta signatures that were public indicated CMV infection and matching HLA type.

TCRdb re-called the reads with MiXCR, one entry per CDR3 protein. The sample lists roughly 700,000 distinct CDR3 sequences, about 30% seen once, with 18% in the top ten. General study points: The response measured ex vivo was dominated by TCR beta clonotypes (HLA-C-restricted and CMV-specific). Cumulative public TCR beta family frequency identified CMV carriers with the relevant HLA.

The chain combines TRBV5-5 with TRBJ2-2; D is undetermined. Source: cultured PBMCs, taken from culture after CMV antigen stimulation. This clonotype was sampled from a human donor in good health (CMV status not recorded). Some clones in this sample may be carry-over from other donors' samples. The CDR3 loop reads CASSGRRVRGTGELFF. CDR3 bases: TGTGCCAGCAGCGGCCGAAGGGTCCGAGGTACCGGGGAGCTGTTTTTT.